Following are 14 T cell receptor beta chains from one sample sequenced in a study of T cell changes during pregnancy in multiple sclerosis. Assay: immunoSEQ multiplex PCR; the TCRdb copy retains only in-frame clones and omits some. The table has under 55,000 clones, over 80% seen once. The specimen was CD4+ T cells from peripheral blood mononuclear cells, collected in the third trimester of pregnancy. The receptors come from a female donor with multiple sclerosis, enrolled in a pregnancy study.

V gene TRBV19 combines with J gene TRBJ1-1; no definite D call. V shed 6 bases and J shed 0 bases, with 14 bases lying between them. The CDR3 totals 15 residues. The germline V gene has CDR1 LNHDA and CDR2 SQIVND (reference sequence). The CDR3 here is CASRQLDMLNTEAFF. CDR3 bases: TGTGCCAGTAGACAACTAGACATGTTGAACACTGAAGCTTTCTTT.

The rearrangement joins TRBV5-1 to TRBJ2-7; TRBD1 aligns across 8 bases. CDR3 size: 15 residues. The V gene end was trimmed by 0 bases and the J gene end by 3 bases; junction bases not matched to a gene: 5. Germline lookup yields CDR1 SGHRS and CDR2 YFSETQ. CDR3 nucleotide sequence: TGCGCCAGCAGCTTGGAAGGGACAGGCAGCTACGAGCAGTACTTC. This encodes CASSLEGTGSYEQYF.

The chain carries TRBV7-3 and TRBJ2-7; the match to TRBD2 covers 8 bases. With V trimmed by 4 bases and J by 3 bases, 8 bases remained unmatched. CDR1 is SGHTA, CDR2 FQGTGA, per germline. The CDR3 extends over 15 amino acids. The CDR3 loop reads CASSSGTRIFYEQYF. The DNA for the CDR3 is TGTGCCAGCAGCTCAGGGACTAGAATATTCTACGAGCAGTACTTC.

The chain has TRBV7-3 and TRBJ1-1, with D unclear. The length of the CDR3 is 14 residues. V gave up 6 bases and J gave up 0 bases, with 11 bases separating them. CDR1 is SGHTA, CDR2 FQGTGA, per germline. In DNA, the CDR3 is TGTGCCAGCAGGTTAGGGCCATTGAACACTGAAGCTTTCTTT. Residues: CASRLGPLNTEAFF.

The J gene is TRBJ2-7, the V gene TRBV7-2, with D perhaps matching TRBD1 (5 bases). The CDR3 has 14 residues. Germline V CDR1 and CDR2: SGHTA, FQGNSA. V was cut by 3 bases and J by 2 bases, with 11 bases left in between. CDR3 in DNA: TGTGCCAGCAGCTTCAGGGTCCCAACCTACGAGCAGTACTTC. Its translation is CASSFRVPTYEQYF.

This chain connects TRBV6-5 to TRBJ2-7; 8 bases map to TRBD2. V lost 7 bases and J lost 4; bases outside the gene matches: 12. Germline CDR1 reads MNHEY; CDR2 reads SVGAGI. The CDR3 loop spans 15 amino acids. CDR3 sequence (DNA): TGTGCCAGCACCCCCCCCGGGGGGGTTAAATACGAGCAGTACTTC. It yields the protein CASTPPGGVKYEQYF.

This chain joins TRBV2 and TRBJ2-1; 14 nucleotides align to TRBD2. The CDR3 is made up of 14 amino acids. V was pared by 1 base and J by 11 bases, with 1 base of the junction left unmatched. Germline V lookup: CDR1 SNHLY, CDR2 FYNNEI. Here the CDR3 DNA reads TGTGCCAGCAGTGAAGGGACTAGCGGGGGGAAGCAGTTCTTC. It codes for CASSEGTSGGKQFF.

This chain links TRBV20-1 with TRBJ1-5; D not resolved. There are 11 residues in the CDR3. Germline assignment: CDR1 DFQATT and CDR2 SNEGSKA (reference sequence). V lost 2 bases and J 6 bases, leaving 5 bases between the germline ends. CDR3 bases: TGCAGTGCTAGACGAGGTCAGCCCCAGCATTTT. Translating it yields CSARRGQPQHF.

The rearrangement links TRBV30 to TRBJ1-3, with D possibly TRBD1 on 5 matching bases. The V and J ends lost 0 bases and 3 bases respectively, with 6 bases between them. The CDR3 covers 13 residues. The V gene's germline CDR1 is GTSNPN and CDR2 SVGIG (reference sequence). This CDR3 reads CAWSVTGGNTIYF. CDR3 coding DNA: TGTGCCTGGAGTGTAACAGGTGGAAACACCATATATTTT.

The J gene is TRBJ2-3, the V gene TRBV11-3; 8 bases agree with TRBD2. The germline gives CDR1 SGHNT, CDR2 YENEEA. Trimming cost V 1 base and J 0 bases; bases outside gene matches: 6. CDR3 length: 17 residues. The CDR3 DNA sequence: TGTGCCAGCAGCTTAGGCCTAGCGGGTCCTAGCACAGATACGCAGTATTTT. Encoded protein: CASSLGLAGPSTDTQYF.

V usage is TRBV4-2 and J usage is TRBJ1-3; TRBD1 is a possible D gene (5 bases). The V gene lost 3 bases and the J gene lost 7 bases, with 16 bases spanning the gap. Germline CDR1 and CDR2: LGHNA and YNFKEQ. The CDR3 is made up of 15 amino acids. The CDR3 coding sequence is TGTGCCAGCAGCCAGGAAGACAGTTCCCAGAACACCATATATTTT. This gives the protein CASSQEDSSQNTIYF.

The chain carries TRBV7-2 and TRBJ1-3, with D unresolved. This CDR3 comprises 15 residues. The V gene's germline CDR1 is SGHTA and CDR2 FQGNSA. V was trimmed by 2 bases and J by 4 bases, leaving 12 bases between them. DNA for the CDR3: TGTGCCAGCAGCTTAAACCAGAACCCAGGAAACACCATATATTTT. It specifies CASSLNQNPGNTIYF.

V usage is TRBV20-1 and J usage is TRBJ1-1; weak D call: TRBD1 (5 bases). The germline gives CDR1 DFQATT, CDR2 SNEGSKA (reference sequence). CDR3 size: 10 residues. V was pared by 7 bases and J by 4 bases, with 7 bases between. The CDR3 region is CSVQGTEAFF. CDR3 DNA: TGCAGTGTCCAGGGCACTGAAGCTTTCTTT.

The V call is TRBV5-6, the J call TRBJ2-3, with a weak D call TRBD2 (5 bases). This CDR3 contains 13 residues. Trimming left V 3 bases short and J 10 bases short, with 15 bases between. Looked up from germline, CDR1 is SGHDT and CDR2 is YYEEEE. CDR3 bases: TGTGCCAGCAGCTCTATACTAGAGATCGCGCAGTATTTT. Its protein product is CASSSILEIAQYF.